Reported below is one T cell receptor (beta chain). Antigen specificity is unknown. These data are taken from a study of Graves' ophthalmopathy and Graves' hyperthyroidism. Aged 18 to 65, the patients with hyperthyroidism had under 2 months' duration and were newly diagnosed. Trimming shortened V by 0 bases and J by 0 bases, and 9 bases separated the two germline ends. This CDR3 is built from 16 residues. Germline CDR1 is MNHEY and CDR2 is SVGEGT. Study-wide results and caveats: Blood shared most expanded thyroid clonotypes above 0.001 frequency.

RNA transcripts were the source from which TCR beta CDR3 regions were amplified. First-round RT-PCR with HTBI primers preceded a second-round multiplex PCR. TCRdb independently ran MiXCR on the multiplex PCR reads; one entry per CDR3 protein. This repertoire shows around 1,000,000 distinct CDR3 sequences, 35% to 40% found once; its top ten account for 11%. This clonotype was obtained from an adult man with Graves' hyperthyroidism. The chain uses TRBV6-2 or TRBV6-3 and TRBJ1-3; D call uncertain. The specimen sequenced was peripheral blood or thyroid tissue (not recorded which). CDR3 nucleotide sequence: TGTGCCAGCAGTTACTCTTCCCGGATCTCTGGAAACACCATATATTTT. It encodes CASSYSSRISGNTIYF.